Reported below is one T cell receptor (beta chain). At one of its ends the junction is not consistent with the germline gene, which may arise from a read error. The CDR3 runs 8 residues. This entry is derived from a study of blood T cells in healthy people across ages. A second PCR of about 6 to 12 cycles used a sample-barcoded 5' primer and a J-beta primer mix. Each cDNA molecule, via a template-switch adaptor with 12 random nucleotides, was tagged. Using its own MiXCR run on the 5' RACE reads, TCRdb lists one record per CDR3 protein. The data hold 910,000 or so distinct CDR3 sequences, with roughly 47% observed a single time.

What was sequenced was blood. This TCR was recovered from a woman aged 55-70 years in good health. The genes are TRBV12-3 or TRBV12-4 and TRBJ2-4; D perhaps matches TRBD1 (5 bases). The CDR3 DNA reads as TGTGCCAGCAGCCCATCAGGGTGG. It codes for CASSPSGW.